A selection of T cell receptor beta chains follows, all from one sample in a study of post-analysis software for immune sequencing data. TCRdb re-called the PCR reads with MiXCR, one entry per CDR3 protein. Of hundreds of thousands of distinct CDR3 sequences listed, around 40% are singletons. Sequencing was carried out using blood. Receptors originate from a girl under 18 with multiple sclerosis. The CDR3 runs from the conserved cysteine through the conserved F or W. Fields, in order: CDR3 protein, V gene.

cdr3_aa: CASSQEGNSNQPQHF; v_call: TRBV4-1
cdr3_aa: CATGRAGERNEQFF; v_call: TRBV24-1
cdr3_aa: CASRPAGTRDNEQFF; v_call: TRBV6-5
cdr3_aa: CASSQGQTRFTDTQYF; v_call: TRBV4-1
cdr3_aa: CASSLGRLPSTQYF; v_call: TRBV3-1
cdr3_aa: CASSPPPNEQFF; v_call: TRBV7-9
cdr3_aa: CASSLRGANYGYTF; v_call: TRBV28
cdr3_aa: CASSQGGSGATDTQYF; v_call: TRBV4-2
cdr3_aa: CASSSLTSDTDTQYF; v_call: TRBV12-3/TRBV12-4
cdr3_aa: CASSPLEALSSYNEQFF; v_call: TRBV5-1
cdr3_aa: CATSDPDRAYEQYF; v_call: TRBV24-1
cdr3_aa: CSAAQGTEQYF; v_call: TRBV20-1
cdr3_aa: CAISETGTVYEQYF; v_call: TRBV10-3
cdr3_aa: CAWGRASAGRSETQYF; v_call: TRBV30
cdr3_aa: CASSRDTEETQYF; v_call: TRBV2
cdr3_aa: CASSLHVQETQYF; v_call: TRBV11-3
cdr3_aa: CASSSESFAETQYF; v_call: TRBV5-5
cdr3_aa: CASSYGQDSYEQYF; v_call: TRBV9
cdr3_aa: CASSLEGPLKTEAFF; v_call: TRBV5-1
cdr3_aa: CAVRRDSPSVLHF; v_call: TRBV6-6
cdr3_aa: CASSEKSSYNEQYF; v_call: TRBV12-3/TRBV12-4
cdr3_aa: CASTPIRTYGYTF; v_call: TRBV12-3/TRBV12-4
cdr3_aa: CASSYRADTEAFF; v_call: TRBV6-5
cdr3_aa: CASSFLKHEQYF; v_call: TRBV7-9
cdr3_aa: CASSITGSYEQYF; v_call: TRBV7-2
cdr3_aa: CASSSWTASSYEQYF; v_call: TRBV6-5
cdr3_aa: CASSLAGSSTYEQYF; v_call: TRBV5-4
cdr3_aa: CSVMRGGDTEAFF; v_call: TRBV20-1
cdr3_aa: CASSAEGGKAFF; v_call: TRBV4-2
cdr3_aa: CATSLTGSDTDTQYF; v_call: TRBV24-1
cdr3_aa: CASSLATGDEQFF; v_call: TRBV7-2
cdr3_aa: CASRNDFGTGRQTQYF; v_call: TRBV12-3/TRBV12-4
cdr3_aa: CSARDKSRGTLYGYTF; v_call: TRBV20-1
cdr3_aa: CAIRNIAQSSYNEQFF; v_call: TRBV10-3
cdr3_aa: CASSHTDEQFF; v_call: TRBV28
cdr3_aa: CASSPGWGNEQYF; v_call: TRBV7-9
cdr3_aa: CSAGDWYEQYF; v_call: TRBV20-1
cdr3_aa: CSEGLAGGGEQFF; v_call: TRBV29-1
cdr3_aa: CASSSQTGTGGEQYF; v_call: TRBV27
cdr3_aa: CASSSLGTTDTQYF; v_call: TRBV7-2
cdr3_aa: CATNDPLLLRDRVSYEQYF; v_call: TRBV24-1
cdr3_aa: CASSLQGVANSPLHF; v_call: TRBV7-2
cdr3_aa: CASSNDPGPGANVLTF; v_call: TRBV5-1
cdr3_aa: CATSRVPRGQTYEQYF; v_call: TRBV15
cdr3_aa: CASSLGLAGVLSSYNEQFF; v_call: TRBV7-3